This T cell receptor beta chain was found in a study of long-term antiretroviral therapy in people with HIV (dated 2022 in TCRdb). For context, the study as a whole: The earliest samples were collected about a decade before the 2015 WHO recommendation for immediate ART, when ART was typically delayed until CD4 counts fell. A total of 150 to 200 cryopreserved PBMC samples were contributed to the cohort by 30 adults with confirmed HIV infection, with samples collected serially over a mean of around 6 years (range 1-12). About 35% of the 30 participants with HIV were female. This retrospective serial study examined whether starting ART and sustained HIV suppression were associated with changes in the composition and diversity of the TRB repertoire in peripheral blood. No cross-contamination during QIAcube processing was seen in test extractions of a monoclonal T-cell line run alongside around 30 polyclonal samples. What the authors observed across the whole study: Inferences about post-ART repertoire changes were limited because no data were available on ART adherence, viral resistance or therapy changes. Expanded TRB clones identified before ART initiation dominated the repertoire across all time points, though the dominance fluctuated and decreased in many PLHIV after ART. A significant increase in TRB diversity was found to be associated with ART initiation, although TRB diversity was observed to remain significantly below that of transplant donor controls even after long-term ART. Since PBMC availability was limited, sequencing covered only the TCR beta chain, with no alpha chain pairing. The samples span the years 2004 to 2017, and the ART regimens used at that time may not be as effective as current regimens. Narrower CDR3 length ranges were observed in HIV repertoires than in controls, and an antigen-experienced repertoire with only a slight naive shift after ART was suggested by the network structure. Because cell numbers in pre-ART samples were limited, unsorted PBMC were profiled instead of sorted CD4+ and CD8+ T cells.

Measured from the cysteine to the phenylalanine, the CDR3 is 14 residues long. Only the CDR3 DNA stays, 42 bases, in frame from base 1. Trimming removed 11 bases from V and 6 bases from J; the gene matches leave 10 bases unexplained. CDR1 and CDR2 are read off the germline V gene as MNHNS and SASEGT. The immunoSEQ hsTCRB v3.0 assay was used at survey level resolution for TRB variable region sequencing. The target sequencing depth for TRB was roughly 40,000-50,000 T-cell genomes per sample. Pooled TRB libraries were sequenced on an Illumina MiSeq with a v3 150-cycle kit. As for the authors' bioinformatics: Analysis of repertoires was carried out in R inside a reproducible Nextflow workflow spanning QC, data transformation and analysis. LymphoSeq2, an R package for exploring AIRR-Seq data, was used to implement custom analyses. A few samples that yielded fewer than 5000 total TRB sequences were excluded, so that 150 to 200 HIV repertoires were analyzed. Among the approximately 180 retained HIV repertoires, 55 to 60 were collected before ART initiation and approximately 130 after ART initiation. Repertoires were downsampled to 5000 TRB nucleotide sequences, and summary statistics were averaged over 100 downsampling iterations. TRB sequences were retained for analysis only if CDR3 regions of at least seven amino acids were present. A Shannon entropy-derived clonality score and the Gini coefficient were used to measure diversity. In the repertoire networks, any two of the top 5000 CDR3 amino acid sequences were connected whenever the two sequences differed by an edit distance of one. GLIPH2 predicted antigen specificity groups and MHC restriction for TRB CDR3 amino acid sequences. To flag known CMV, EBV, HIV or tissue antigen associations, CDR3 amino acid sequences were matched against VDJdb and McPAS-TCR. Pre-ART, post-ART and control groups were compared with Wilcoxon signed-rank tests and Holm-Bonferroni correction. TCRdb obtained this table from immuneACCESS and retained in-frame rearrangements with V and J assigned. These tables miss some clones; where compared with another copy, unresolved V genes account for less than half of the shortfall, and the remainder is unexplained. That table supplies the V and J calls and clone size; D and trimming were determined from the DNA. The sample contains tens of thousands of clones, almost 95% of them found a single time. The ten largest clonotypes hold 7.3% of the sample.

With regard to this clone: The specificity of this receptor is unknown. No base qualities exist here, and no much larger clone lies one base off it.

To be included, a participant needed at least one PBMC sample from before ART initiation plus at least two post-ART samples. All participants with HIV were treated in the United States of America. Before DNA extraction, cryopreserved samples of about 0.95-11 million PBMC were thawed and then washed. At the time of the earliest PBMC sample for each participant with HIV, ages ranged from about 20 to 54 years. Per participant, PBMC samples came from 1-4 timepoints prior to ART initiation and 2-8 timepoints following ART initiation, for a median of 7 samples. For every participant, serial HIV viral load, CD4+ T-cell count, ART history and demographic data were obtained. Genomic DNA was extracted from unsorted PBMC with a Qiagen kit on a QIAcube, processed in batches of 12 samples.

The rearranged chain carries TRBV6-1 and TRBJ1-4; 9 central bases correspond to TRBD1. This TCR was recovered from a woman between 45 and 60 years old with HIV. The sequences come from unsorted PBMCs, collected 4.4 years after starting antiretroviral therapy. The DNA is TGTGCCTCCGAAGCGGACAGGGGCGATGAAAAACTGTTTTTT. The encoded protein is CASEADRGDEKLFF.